This TCR beta chain was identified in a study of shared T cell receptors in the human thymus. The CDR3 length is 14 residues. With 5 bases clipped from V and 6 bases from J, the junction kept 5 bases outside the gene matches. The germline gives CDR1 MDHEN, CDR2 SYDVKM. Sequenced by immunoSEQ multiplex PCR; TCRdb stores in-frame clones only, minus some. The table has under 700,000 clones, 70% to 80% seen once. The same sample was also studied in work on human thymus T cells.

The specimen was thymocytes. This chain connects TRBV28 to TRBJ1-2, with 11 positions matching TRBD1. The source of this sequence is a boy under two years old with a congenital heart defect. The CDR3 region has the DNA TGTGCCAGCAGTCCCCGGACAGGGGGCCATGGCTACACCTTC. Translated, it gives CASSPRTGGHGYTF.